This T cell receptor beta chain was sequenced in a study of OX40 agonist ivuxolimab in advanced cancers. Study summary: Each dose-escalation patient presented with hepatocellular carcinoma, melanoma, renal cell or head and neck cancer. Among those enrolled, mean age was around 60 years (range 23 to 79) and 75% to 90% were male. Study-level findings and limits: Low levels of normalized T-cell clonal expansion also appeared in some nonresponders.

Clones were read by immunoSEQ multiplex PCR, and TCRdb kept only the in-frame ones, dropping some. The repertoire includes 60,000 to 70,000 clones, over 75% of them detected once, and approximately 5.1% sits in the top ten. Notes on this clone: Its antigen remains unidentified.

V was trimmed by 5 bases and J by 4 bases, leaving 11 bases between them. This CDR3 has 13 amino acids. Germline CDR1 is SGHTA and CDR2 is FQGTGA. The chain has TRBV7-3 and TRBJ2-5; the D gene is possibly TRBD2 (6 bases). The sample in question was CD4+ or CD8+ T cells sorted from blood, obtained in a trial of the OX40 agonist ivuxolimab. The receptor's source is an adult with an advanced solid tumor such as melanoma, head and neck, liver or kidney cancer. The CDR3 is CASSGWRGETQYF. For the CDR3, the DNA is TGTGCCAGCAGCGGATGGAGGGGAGAGACCCAGTACTTC.